This TCR beta chain was recorded in a study of shared clonotypes between healthy human individuals. Whole-study context: Per donor, CD8 memory used one plate, CD8 naive used two, CD4 memory used three and CD4 naive used three. Study-wide results and limits: Exclusively blood specimens were collected; tissue repertoires likely differ.

Note on this clone: The antigen is unknown.

Germline-derived CDR1 and CDR2 are MDHEN and SYDVKM. There are 12 residues in the CDR3. Trimming took off 7 bases at V and 11 bases at J, with 12 bases between the two ends. CD45RO-negative, CCR7-positively selected cells formed the naive CD8 fraction, excluding terminally differentiated effector memory CD45RA+ cells. Deep-level assay runs were performed. Profiling relied on immunoSEQ multiplex PCR, and the TCRdb table lists in-frame clones only, not all of them. Found here are some 2.1 million clones, approximately 95% of them singletons; the top ten hold 1% to 1.3%. Specimen: naive CD8+ T cells sorted from blood. The V call is TRBV28, the J call TRBJ1-6; D uncertain. The source of this sequence is a man aged 18 to 30 in good health. The CDR3 loop is CASTSPRTPLHF. DNA for the CDR3: TGTGCCAGCACTTCGCCTCGTACACCCCTCCACTTT. Combining the CDR3 with reference TRBV28 and TRBJ1-6 gives the whole variable domain DVKVTQSSRYLVKRTGEKVFLECVQDMDHENMFWYRQDPGLGLRLIYFSYDVKMKEKGDIPEGYSVSREKKERFSLILESASTNQTSMYLCASTSPRTPLHFGNGTRLTVT.